This TCR beta chain derives from a study of CD8+ T cells in alopecia areata. Study outcomes and limitations: Many expanded lesional clones remained in scalp and blood on tofacitinib.

Treatment specified: oral pan-JAK inhibitor, 5-10 mg twice daily. Peripheral blood samples and lesional scalp punch biopsies were obtained from alopecia areata patients. The V gene lost 1 base and the J gene lost 8 bases, with 11 bases spanning the gap. CDR1 SEHNR and CDR2 FQNEAQ come from the germline V gene (reference sequence). CDR3 length: 13 amino acids. Note on this clone: Its target is unknown.

Extracted RNA was reverse transcribed into cDNA, the sequencing template. Only in-frame clones appear in the TCRdb table, and some are missing; sequencing was by immunoSEQ multiplex PCR. Among hundreds of thousands of clones listed, 55% to 75% were seen once. The V gene is TRBV7-9, the J gene TRBJ1-2, with a tentative D call TRBD1 (5 bases). Sequenced here: CD4+ T cells sorted from blood, sampled at week 24, from a patient treated with tofacitinib. This clonotype was obtained from a human donor with alopecia areata. Written as DNA, the CDR3 is TGTGCCAGCAGCTTAGTAGGGGCGAGCGGCTACACCTTC. This translates into CASSLVGASGYTF.